A single sample is the source of the 31 T cell receptor beta chains below, sequenced in a study of T cells in Graves' hyperthyroidism and ophthalmopathy. The CDR3 regions of TCR beta were amplified from RNA transcripts. The study used the HTBI primer set for a first-round RT-PCR of the TCR CDR3. From the multiplex PCR reads, TCRdb called clonotypes with MiXCR, one entry per CDR3 protein. Among hundreds of thousands of distinct CDR3 sequences, roughly 15% were seen once, and the ten largest hold approximately 10%. What was sequenced was blood. These receptors were collected from a woman aged 18 to 35 with Graves' hyperthyroidism.

This clonotype occurred a few times. The chain links TRBV15 to TRBJ2-4; the match to TRBD2 covers 14 bases. Germline CDR1 is LNHNV and CDR2 is YYDKDF (reference sequence). CDR3 length equals 24 residues. V was clipped by 5 bases and J by 1 base; unmatched bases: 25. The CDR3 loop reads CATSSRPGTSGRAPRGGAKNIQYF. The CDR3 region has the DNA TGTGCCACCAGCTCTCGCCCCGGGACTAGCGGGAGAGCCCCACGGGGAGGGGCCAAAAACATTCAGTACTTC.

Many counts were recorded for this clonotype. V usage is TRBV30 and J usage is TRBJ2-7, with 10 positions matching TRBD2. CDR1 GTSNPN and CDR2 SVGIG come from the germline V gene (reference sequence). The V and J ends lost 6 bases and 6 bases, in that order; junction bases with no gene match: 23. The CDR3 has 18 amino acids. The CDR3 coding sequence is TGTGCCTGCAAAACGCCCGGTCGACCTAGCGGGGGCCAAGGCGAGCAGTACTTC. This gives the protein CACKTPGRPSGGQGEQYF.

The chain carries TRBV11-2 and TRBJ2-2; 11 nucleotides align to TRBD2. This CDR3 spans 16 amino acids. Germline values: CDR1 SGHAT, CDR2 FQNNGV. The trim removed 3 bases at V and 2 bases at J, leaving 2 bases unmatched. The CDR3 region has the DNA TGTGCCAGCAGCTTCACTAGCGGGAGTAACACCGGGGAGCTGTTTTTT. It specifies CASSFTSGSNTGELFF.

V usage is TRBV10-3 and J usage is TRBJ2-1; 8 nucleotides align to TRBD1. CDR3 length: 16 residues. The V and J ends lost 2 bases and 8 bases, in that order; junction bases with no gene match: 11. CDR1 and CDR2 (germline): ENHRY, SYGVKD. CDR3 sequence: CAISEGPGTGGDEQFF. The CDR3 nucleotides read TGTGCCATCAGTGAGGGGCCCGGGACAGGTGGCGATGAGCAGTTCTTC.

DNA for the CDR3: TGTGCCAGCCTTACAGGGGGTGCATATCTAGCTTCCTACGAGCAGTACTTC. It encodes CASLTGGAYLASYEQYF. The gene calls are TRBV28 and TRBJ2-7, with 8 nucleotides matching TRBD1. CDR3 length: 17 residues. J was trimmed by 1 base and V by 8 bases; bases with no gene match: 16. The germline CDR1 and CDR2 sequences are MDHEN and SYDVKM.

The chain links TRBV28 to TRBJ1-5; D possibly corresponds to TRBD1 (5 bases). Germline V gene lookup returns CDR1 MDHEN and CDR2 SYDVKM. CDR3 length: 15 amino acids. V lost 2 bases, J lost 2 bases, and 10 bases lay in between. The CDR3 DNA follows: TGTGCCAGCAGTTTAGCGGGGGTCCGCAATCAGCCCCAGCATTTT. Translated: CASSLAGVRNQPQHF.

The chain joins TRBV15 to TRBJ2-1; D gene uncertain. The CDR3 is made up of 15 amino acids. From germline, CDR1 is LNHNV and CDR2 YYDKDF (reference sequence). The V end lost 0 bases, the J end lost 2 bases, and 8 bases lay between the germline ends. The CDR3 bases are TGTGCCACCAGCAGAGATCTGGGGACCTACAATGAGCAGTTCTTC. Its protein is CATSRDLGTYNEQFF. The whole variable domain, remainder taken from reference TRBV15 and TRBJ2-1, is DAMVIQNPRYQVTQFGKPVTLSCSQTLNHNVMYWYQQKSSQAPKLLFHYYDKDFNNEADTPDNFQSRRPNTSFCFLDIRSPGLGDTAMYLCATSRDLGTYNEQFFGPGTRLTVL.

This clonotype was seen repeatedly, ten times or more. CDR3 residues: CASSLLAGTGELFF. CDR3 nucleotides: TGTGCCAGCAGCTTATTAGCCGGCACCGGGGAGCTGTTTTTT. The V and J genes are TRBV7-9 and TRBJ2-2; D call uncertain. The CDR3 length is 14 residues. The germline gives CDR1 SEHNR, CDR2 FQNEAQ (reference sequence). Trimming removed 2 bases from V and 4 bases from J, with 8 bases in between. The full variable domain, with the rest looked up from reference TRBV7-9 and TRBJ2-2, is DTGVSQNPRHKITKRGQNVTFRCDPISEHNRLYWYRQTLGQGPEFLTYFQNEAQLEKSRLLSDRFSAERPKGSFSTLEIQRTEQGDSAMYLCASSLLAGTGELFFGEGSRLTVL.

With respect to this clonotype: One end of the junction varies from germline; a read error may be responsible. This chain connects TRBV28 to TRBJ1-2, with TRBD1 matching over 7 bases. CDR1 and CDR2 from the germline V gene are MDHEN and SYDVKM. This CDR3 is 15 amino acids long. CDR3 DNA sequence: TGTGCCAGCAGTCCAAACTCAGGGGGTCAACCCTCCCCCCTCTTC. Translating it yields CASSPNSGGQPSPLF.

This clonotype was recorded at least ten times. The chain combines TRBV20-1 with TRBJ2-3; D ambiguous. Looked up from germline, CDR1 is DFQATT and CDR2 is SNEGSKA (reference sequence). The CDR3 is 13 amino acids. Trimming shortened V by 3 bases and J by 3 bases, and 10 bases separated the two germline ends. This chain's CDR3 is CSASFDSTDTQYF. CDR3 nucleotide sequence: TGCAGTGCTAGTTTCGACTCTACAGATACGCAGTATTTT.

This clonotype was recorded many times. V usage is TRBV20-1 and J usage is TRBJ2-7; 10 bases line up with TRBD2. The germline V gene has CDR1 DFQATT and CDR2 SNEGSKA (reference sequence). This CDR3 comprises 16 residues. With 3 bases clipped from V and 3 bases from J, the junction kept 11 bases outside the gene matches. CDR3: CSARTWTSGASYEQYF. The DNA for the CDR3 is TGCAGTGCTAGGACCTGGACTAGCGGAGCGAGCTACGAGCAGTACTTC.

The sample holds many counts of this clonotype. Germline and junction disagree at one end, which may indicate a read error. The J gene is TRBJ2-7, the V gene TRBV7-9; D ambiguous. The CDR3 has 16 amino acids. Germline V lookup: CDR1 SEHNR, CDR2 FQNEAQ (reference sequence). CDR3 nucleotide sequence: TGTGCCAGCAGCCACGTAGCCGGGCCCTATCGTTACGGGCAGTACTTC. Amino acids: CASSHVAGPYRYGQYF.

In this sample, this clonotype turned up many times. V and J are TRBV3-1 and TRBJ1-2; possibly TRBD1 for D (6 bases). Germline V lookup: CDR1 LGHDT, CDR2 YNNKEL (reference sequence). This CDR3 region has 17 residues. Trimming took 0 bases from V and 2 from J, leaving 16 bases between them. The CDR3 DNA reads as TGTGCCAGCAGCCAAGACAGGGGACGTCCGGACAACTATGGCTACACCTTC. Translated, it gives CASSQDRGRPDNYGYTF.

This clonotype was counted only a few times. The V gene is TRBV5-5, the J gene TRBJ2-1; 9 bases map to TRBD2. Germline CDR1 SGHKS, CDR2 YYEKEE (reference sequence). This CDR3 is 15 amino acids long. With 8 bases clipped from V and 9 bases from J, the junction kept 15 bases outside the gene matches. The CDR3 loop reads CASQHHQGTSTEQFF. As DNA, the CDR3 is TGTGCCAGTCAACACCACCAAGGGACTAGCACTGAGCAGTTCTTC.

This clonotype was counted many times. The CDR3 nucleotides are TGTGCCAGCAGAAGCATCGCGAACACTGAAGCTTTCTTT. Protein product: CASRSIANTEAFF. V gene TRBV6-1 combines with J gene TRBJ1-1; D not resolved. This CDR3 contains 13 residues. Between the trimmed V and J ends, which lost 6 bases and 1 base, there was a span of 9 bases. CDR1 and CDR2 from the germline V gene are MNHNS and SASEGT.

This clonotype was observed at least ten times. V gene TRBV3-1 combines with J gene TRBJ1-2; D ambiguous. CDR3 size: 14 residues. Trimming took 2 bases from V and 8 from J, leaving 15 bases between them. Germline CDR1 is LGHDT and CDR2 is YNNKEL (reference sequence). CDR3: CASSQPEGYGGYTF. The CDR3 DNA is TGTGCCAGCAGCCAACCTGAGGGATACGGGGGCTACACCTTC. Full variable domain (remainder filled in from reference TRBV3-1 and TRBJ1-2): DTAVSQTPKYLVTQMGNDKSIKCEQNLGHDTMYWYKQDSKKFLKIMFSYNNKELIINETVPNRFSPKSPDKAHLNLHINSLELGDSAVYFCASSQPEGYGGYTFGSGTRLTVV.

This clonotype appeared a few times. As DNA, the CDR3 is TGTGCCAGTGTGGGGACTAGCGGTCTTCATGAGCAGTTCTTC. Protein: CASVGTSGLHEQFF. The gene calls are TRBV19 and TRBJ2-1; 11 bases agree with TRBD2. V shed 8 bases and J 8 bases; nucleotides not matched to a gene: 8. The CDR3 sequence is 14 residues long. Germline lookup yields CDR1 LNHDA and CDR2 SQIVND (reference sequence).

This clonotype was found many times. The gene calls are TRBV18 and TRBJ1-1; the match to TRBD1 covers 7 bases. The V segment lost 6 bases and the J segment 11 bases; nucleotides outside the gene matches: 9. This CDR3 is built from 12 residues. Looked up from germline, CDR1 is KGHSH and CDR2 is LQKENI. CDR3 bases: TGTGCCAGCTCCCTGCGTGGACAGGACGCTTTCTTT. Residues: CASSLRGQDAFF.

This clonotype occurred many times. The J gene is TRBJ2-3, the V gene TRBV10-1, with 10 bases fitting TRBD2. The CDR3 runs to 16 residues. Germline V gene data show CDR1 as WNHNN and CDR2 as SYGVQD (reference sequence). Trimming removed 2 bases from V and 4 bases from J; junction bases left unmatched: 6. Here the CDR3 reads CASSEGSSGSSDTQYF. The CDR3 region has the DNA TGCGCCAGCAGTGAGGGGTCTAGCGGGAGCTCAGATACGCAGTATTTT.

This clonotype was found many times. This rearrangement joins TRBV18 to TRBJ2-1, with 14 bases identical to TRBD2. CDR3 length: 15 residues. Germline V gene data show CDR1 as KGHSH and CDR2 as LQKENI. The ends lost 4 bases at V and 9 bases at J; junction bases unmatched: 5. CDR3 in DNA: TGTGCCAGCTCACGGGGGACTAGCGGGAGCGGTGAGCAGTTCTTC. It translates to CASSRGTSGSGEQFF.

Comment on this clonotype: With a much larger clone just one base away, this may be a read error. The genes are TRBV7-2 and TRBJ2-7; 7 bases line up with TRBD2. The CDR3 extends over 16 amino acids. CDR1 is SGHTA and CDR2 is FQGNSA in the germline V gene. Unmatched junction bases numbered 17, after V lost 5 bases and J lost 7 bases. CDR3 amino acids: CASSPSQRGSRDEQYF. CDR3 nucleotides: TGTGCCAGCAGCCCGAGTCAGCGGGGAAGTCGCGATGAGCAGTACTTC. The whole variable domain, filled in from reference TRBV7-2 and TRBJ2-7, reads GAGVSQSPSNKVTEKGKDVELRCDPISGHTALYWYRQSLGQGLEFLIYFQGNSAPDKSGLPSDRFSAERTGGSVSTLTIQRTQQEDSAVYLCASSPSQRGSRDEQYFGPGTRLTVT.

V usage is TRBV10-1 and J usage is TRBJ2-7; unclear D gene. The CDR3 totals 12 residues. CDR1 and CDR2 from the germline V gene are WNHNN and SYGVQD (reference sequence). The V end lost 0 bases, the J end lost 6 bases, and 6 bases lay between the germline ends. CDR3 sequence (DNA): TGCGCCAGCAGTGAGTCTACGACCGAGCAGTACTTC. Translating it yields CASSESTTEQYF.

The sample holds a few counts of this clonotype. The rearrangement joins TRBV30 to TRBJ1-5; perhaps TRBD1 as D (6 bases). The CDR3 has 13 residues. Per the germline V gene, CDR1 is GTSNPN and CDR2 is SVGIG (reference sequence). V was shortened by 4 bases and J by 7 bases, with 14 bases between the two germline ends. CDR3: CAWNLLDSQPQHF. Here the CDR3 DNA reads TGTGCCTGGAACCTCCTGGACAGCCAGCCCCAGCATTTT. Filled out from reference TRBV30 and TRBJ1-5, the complete variable domain reads SQTIHQWPATLVQPVGSPLSLECTVEGTSNPNLYWYRQAAGRGLQLLFYSVGIGQISSEVPQNLSASRPQDRQFILSSKKLLLSDSGFYLCAWNLLDSQPQHFGDGTRLSIL.

This clonotype appeared many times. The rearrangement uses TRBV11-2 and TRBJ2-2; D remains ambiguous. Trimming pared 1 base from V and 4 bases from J, leaving 7 bases between. This CDR3 is 14 amino acids long. From germline, CDR1 is SGHAT and CDR2 FQNNGV. The CDR3 here is CASSLGSPTGELFF. In DNA form, the CDR3 reads TGTGCCAGCAGCTTAGGCTCTCCCACCGGGGAGCTGTTTTTT.

This chain links TRBV3-1 with TRBJ2-2; D call uncertain. The length of the CDR3 is 17 residues. Germline V gene lookup returns CDR1 LGHDT and CDR2 YNNKEL (reference sequence). V gave up 1 base and J gave up 6 bases, with 18 bases separating them. The CDR3 sequence: CASSQAGLTPGAGELFF. For the CDR3, the DNA is TGTGCCAGCAGCCAAGCCGGTTTAACCCCCGGCGCCGGGGAGCTGTTTTTT.

This clonotype was recorded at least ten times. This sequence joins TRBV28 and TRBJ2-3, with 12 bases matching TRBD2. This CDR3 contains 17 residues. Unmatched junction bases numbered 7, after V lost 6 bases and J lost 0 bases. CDR1 and CDR2 (germline): MDHEN, SYDVKM. For the CDR3, the DNA is TGTGCCAGCAGGGAAGGCGGGACTAGCGGGAGCACAGATACGCAGTATTTT. This translates into CASREGGTSGSTDTQYF.

The chain uses TRBV7-9 and TRBJ2-3, with a tentative D call TRBD1 (5 bases). V lost 2 bases and J lost 3, with 18 bases in between. CDR1 is SEHNR, CDR2 FQNEAQ, per germline (reference sequence). The CDR3 consists of 17 residues. DNA for the CDR3: TGTGCCAGCAGCTTATCAGGGTACCCTTACCCTACAGATACGCAGTATTTT. Translating it yields CASSLSGYPYPTDTQYF.

The V call is TRBV4-1, the J call TRBJ1-2, with a possible D match to TRBD1 (5 bases). This CDR3 has 15 residues. Germline CDR1 reads MGHRA; CDR2 reads YSYEKL. Trimming shortened V by 3 bases and J by 4 bases, and 15 bases separated the two germline ends. CDR3 sequence reads: CASSHRERGIYGYTF. CDR3 DNA sequence: TGCGCCAGCAGCCATAGGGAGAGGGGAATCTATGGCTACACCTTC.

Ten or more counts support this clonotype. The chain joins TRBV12-3 or TRBV12-4 to TRBJ2-7, with D perhaps TRBD1 (6 bases). With 3 bases removed from V and 6 bases from J, the gap between germline ends came to 12 bases. The CDR3 is 13 amino acids. The CDR3 loop reads CASSFSGDGEQYF. The CDR3 nucleotides read TGTGCCAGCAGTTTCTCAGGGGATGGCGAGCAGTACTTC.

This clonotype was seen repeatedly, ten times or more. The rearrangement joins TRBV7-3 to TRBJ2-1; no definite D call. V was shortened by 2 bases and J by 5 bases, with 10 bases between the two germline ends. The CDR3 spans 14 residues. The germline V gene encodes CDR1 SGHTA and CDR2 FQGTGA. The CDR3 bases are TGTGCCAGCAGCTTAGTCCTGTCCGACAATGAGCAGTTCTTC. Translation: CASSLVLSDNEQFF. Together with reference TRBV7-3 and TRBJ2-1, the CDR3 gives the full variable domain: GAGVSQTPSNKVTEKGKYVELRCDPISGHTALYWYRQSLGQGPEFLIYFQGTGAADDSGLPNDRFFAVRPEGSVSTLKIQRTERGDSAVYLCASSLVLSDNEQFFGPGTRLTVL.

This clonotype was observed a handful of times. V gene TRBV30 combines with J gene TRBJ2-4; D gene ambiguous. The length of the CDR3 is 14 residues. CDR1 and CDR2 from the germline V gene are GTSNPN and SVGIG (reference sequence). V was cut by 6 bases and J by 1 base, with 13 bases left in between. CDR3 loop: CACDPVEAKNIQYF. In nucleotides, the CDR3 is TGTGCCTGTGATCCGGTCGAGGCCAAAAACATTCAGTACTTC.